Listed here is a single TCR beta chain. Its specificity is unknown. Between the trimmed V and J ends, which lost 3 bases and 4 bases, there was a span of 9 bases. CDR3 length: 13 amino acids. From germline, CDR1 is MDHEN and CDR2 SYDVKM. These data originate in a study of T cell repertoires in cytomegalovirus infection. Whole-study context: Use of recently identified HLA-C-restricted and well-studied HLA-B-restricted CMV epitopes was part of the study.

TCRdb re-analysed the reads in MiXCR, keeping a single row per CDR3 protein. The sample records about 27,000 distinct CDR3 sequences, around a fifth being singletons. This sequence was found in a human donor in good health (CMV status not recorded). Some clones in this sample may be carry-over from other donors' samples. The chain employs TRBV28 and TRBJ1-1, with D possibly TRBD1 on 5 matching bases. The material sequenced was CD8+ T cells from cultured PBMCs, taken from culture after CMV antigen stimulation. This CDR3 reads CASSLGGITEAFF. The CDR3 coding sequence is TGTGCCAGCAGTTTGGGGGGAATCACTGAAGCTTTCTTT.